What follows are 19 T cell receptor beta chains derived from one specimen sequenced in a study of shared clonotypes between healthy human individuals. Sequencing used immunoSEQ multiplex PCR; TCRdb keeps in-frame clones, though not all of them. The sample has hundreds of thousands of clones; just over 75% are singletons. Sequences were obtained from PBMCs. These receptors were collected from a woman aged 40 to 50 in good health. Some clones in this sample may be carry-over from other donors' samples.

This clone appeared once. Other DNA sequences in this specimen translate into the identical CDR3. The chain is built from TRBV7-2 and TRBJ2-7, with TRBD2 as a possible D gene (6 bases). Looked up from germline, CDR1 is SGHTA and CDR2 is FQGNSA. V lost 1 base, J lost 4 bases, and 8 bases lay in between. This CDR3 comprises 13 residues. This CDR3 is CASSLGREYEQYF. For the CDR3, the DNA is TGTGCCAGCAGCTTAGGACGGGAGTACGAGCAGTACTTC.

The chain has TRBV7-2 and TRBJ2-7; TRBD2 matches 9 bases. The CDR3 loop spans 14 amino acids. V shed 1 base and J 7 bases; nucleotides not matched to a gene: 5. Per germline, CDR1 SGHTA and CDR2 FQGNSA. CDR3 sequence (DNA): TGTGCCAGCAGCTTAGGAGGAGCGGGAGGTGAGCAGTACTTC. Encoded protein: CASSLGGAGGEQYF.

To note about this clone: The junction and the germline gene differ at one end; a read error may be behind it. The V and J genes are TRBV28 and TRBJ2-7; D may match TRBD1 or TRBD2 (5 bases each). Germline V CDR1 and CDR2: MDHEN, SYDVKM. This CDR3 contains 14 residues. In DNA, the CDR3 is TGTGCCAGCAGTACCAACTTCCGGGACCGAATTCGAGACTTC. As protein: CASSTNFRDRIRDF. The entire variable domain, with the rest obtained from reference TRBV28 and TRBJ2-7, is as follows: DVKVTQSSRYLVKRTGEKVFLECVQDMDHENMFWYRQDPGLGLRLIYFSYDVKMKEKGDIPEGYSVSREKKERFSLILESASTNQTSMYLCASSTNFRDRIRDFGPGTRLTVT.

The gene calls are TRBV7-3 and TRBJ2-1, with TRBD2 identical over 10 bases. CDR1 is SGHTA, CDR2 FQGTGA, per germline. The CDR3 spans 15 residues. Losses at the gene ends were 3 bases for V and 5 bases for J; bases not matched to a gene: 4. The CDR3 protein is CASSLGTSENNEQFF. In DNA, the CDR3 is TGTGCCAGCAGCTTGGGGACTAGCGAGAACAATGAGCAGTTCTTC.

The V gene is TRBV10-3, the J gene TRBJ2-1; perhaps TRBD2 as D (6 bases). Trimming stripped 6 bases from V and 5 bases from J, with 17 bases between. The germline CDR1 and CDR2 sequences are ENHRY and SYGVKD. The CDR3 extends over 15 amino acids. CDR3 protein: CAISPGLETNNEQFF. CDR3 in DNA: TGTGCCATCAGCCCGGGACTCGAGACAAACAATGAGCAGTTCTTC.

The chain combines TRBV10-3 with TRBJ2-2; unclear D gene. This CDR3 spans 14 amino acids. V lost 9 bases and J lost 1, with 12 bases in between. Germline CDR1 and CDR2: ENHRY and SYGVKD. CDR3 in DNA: TGTGCCATGGGTTCCGACGGGAACACCGGGGAGCTGTTTTTT. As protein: CAMGSDGNTGELFF.

CDR3 loop: CASSLVLAGEQFF. In DNA, the CDR3 is TGTGCCAGCAGCTTAGTCTTAGCTGGTGAGCAGTTCTTC. The chain has TRBV7-2 and TRBJ2-1; D uncertain. V was shortened by 1 base and J by 9 bases, with 10 bases between the two germline ends. This CDR3 contains 13 residues. CDR1 SGHTA and CDR2 FQGNSA come from the germline V gene.

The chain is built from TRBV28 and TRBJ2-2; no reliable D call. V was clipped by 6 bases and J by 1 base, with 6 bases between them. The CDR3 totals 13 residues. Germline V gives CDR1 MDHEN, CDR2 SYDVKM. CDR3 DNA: TGTGCCAGCAGAACCAGGAACACCGGGGAGCTGTTTTTT. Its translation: CASRTRNTGELFF.

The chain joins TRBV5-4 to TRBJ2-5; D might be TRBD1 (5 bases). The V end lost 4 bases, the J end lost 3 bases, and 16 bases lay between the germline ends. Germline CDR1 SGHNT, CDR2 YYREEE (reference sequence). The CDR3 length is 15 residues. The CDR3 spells CASSPQGNSKETQYF. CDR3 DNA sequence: TGTGCCAGCAGCCCGCAGGGCAACAGTAAAGAGACCCAGTACTTC. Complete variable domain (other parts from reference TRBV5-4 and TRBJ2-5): ETGVTQSPTHLIKTRGQQVTLRCSSQSGHNTVSWYQQALGQGPQFIFQYYREEENGRGNFPPRFSGLQFPNYSSELNVNALELDDSALYLCASSPQGNSKETQYFGPGTRLLVL.

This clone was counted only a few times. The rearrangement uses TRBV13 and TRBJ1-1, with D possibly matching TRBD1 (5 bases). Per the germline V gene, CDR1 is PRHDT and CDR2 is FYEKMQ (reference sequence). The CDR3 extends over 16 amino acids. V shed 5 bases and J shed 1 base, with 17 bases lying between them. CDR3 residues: CASSRKYGQRNTEAFF. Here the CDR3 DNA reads TGTGCCAGCAGCCGGAAGTACGGACAACGGAACACTGAAGCTTTCTTT.

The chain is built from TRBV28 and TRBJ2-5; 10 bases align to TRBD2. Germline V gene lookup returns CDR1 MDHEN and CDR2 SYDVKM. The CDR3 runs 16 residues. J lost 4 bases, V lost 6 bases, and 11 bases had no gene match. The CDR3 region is CASSTPLAGPLETQYF. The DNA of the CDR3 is TGTGCCAGCAGCACCCCACTAGCGGGACCGTTAGAGACCCAGTACTTC.

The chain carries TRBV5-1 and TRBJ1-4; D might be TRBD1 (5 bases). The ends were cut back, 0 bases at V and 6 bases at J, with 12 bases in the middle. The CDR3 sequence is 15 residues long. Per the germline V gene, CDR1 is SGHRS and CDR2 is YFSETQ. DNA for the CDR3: TGCGCCAGCAGCTTGGTTGGACGGGGGGATGAAAAACTGTTTTTT. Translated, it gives CASSLVGRGDEKLFF.

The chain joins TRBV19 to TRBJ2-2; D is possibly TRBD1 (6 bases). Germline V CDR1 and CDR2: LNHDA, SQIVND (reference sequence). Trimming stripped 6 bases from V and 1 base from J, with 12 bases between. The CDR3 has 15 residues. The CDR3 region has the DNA TGTGCCAGTAGGCAAACGGGACAGAACACCGGGGAGCTGTTTTTT. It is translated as CASRQTGQNTGELFF.

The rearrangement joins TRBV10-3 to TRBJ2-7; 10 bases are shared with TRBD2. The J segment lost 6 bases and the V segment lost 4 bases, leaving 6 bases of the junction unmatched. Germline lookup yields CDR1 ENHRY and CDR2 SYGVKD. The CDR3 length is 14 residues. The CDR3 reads CAISAASGRSEQYF. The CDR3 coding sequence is TGTGCCATCAGTGCTGCTAGCGGGAGATCCGAGCAGTACTTC.

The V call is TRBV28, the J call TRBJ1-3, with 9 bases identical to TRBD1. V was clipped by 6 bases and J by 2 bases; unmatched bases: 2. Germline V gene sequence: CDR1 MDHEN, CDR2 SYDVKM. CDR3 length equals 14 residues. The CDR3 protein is CASRTGGTGNTIYF. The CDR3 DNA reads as TGTGCCAGCAGAACAGGGGGCACTGGAAACACCATATATTTT.

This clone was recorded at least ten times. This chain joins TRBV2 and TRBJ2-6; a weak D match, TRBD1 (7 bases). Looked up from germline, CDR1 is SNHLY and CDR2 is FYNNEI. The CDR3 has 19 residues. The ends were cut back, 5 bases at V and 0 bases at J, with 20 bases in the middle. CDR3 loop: CASSNRGLNPSSGANVLTF. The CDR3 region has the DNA TGTGCCAGCAGTAACAGGGGACTCAACCCGAGCTCTGGGGCCAACGTCCTGACTTTC.

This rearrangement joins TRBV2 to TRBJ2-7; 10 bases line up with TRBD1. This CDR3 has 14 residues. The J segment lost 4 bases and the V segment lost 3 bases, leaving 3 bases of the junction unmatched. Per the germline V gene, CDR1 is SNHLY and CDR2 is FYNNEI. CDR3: CASSDQGQGYEQYF. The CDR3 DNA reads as TGTGCCAGCAGTGATCAGGGACAGGGGTACGAGCAGTACTTC.

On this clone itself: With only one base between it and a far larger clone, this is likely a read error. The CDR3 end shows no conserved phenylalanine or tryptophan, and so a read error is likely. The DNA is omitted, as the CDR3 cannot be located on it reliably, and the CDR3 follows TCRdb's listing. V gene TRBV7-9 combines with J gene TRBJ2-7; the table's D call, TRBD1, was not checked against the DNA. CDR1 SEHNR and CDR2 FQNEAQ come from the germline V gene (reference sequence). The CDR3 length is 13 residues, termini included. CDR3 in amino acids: CASSLGVGPRPYL.

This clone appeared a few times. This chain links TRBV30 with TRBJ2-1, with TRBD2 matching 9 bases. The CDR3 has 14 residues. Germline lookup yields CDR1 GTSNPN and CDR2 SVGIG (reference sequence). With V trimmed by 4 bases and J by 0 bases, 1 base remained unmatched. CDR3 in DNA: TGTGCCTGGATTAGCGGGAGCTCCTACAATGAGCAGTTCTTC. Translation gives CAWISGSSYNEQFF.